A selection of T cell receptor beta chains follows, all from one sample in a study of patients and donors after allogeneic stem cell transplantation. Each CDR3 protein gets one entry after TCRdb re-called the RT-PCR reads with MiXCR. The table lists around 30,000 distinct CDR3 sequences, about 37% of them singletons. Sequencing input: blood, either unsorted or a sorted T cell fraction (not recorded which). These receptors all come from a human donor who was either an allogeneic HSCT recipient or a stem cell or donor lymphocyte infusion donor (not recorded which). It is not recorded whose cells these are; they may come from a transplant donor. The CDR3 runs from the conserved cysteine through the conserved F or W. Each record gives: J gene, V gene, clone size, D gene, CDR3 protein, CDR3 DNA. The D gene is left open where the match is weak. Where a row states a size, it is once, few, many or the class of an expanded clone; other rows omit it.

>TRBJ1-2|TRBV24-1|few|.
CATFGGAGYGYTF
TGTGCCACCTTCGGGGGGGCCGGCTATGGCTACACCTTC
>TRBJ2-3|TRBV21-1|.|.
CASSQRSSTDTQYF
TGTGCCAGCAGCCAGAGATCTAGCACAGATACGCAGTATTTT
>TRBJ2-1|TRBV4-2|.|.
CASSRYNEQFF
TGTGCCAGCAGCCGTTATAATGAGCAGTTCTTC
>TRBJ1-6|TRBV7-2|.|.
CASSSALSPLHF
TGTGCCAGCAGCTCAGCTCTCTCACCCCTCCACTTT
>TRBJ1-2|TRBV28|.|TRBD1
CASKVTGTGELGDYGYTF
TGTGCCAGCAAAGTGACCGGGACAGGGGAGCTGGGGGACTATGGCTACACCTTC
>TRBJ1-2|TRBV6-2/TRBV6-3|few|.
CASSQTGNYGYTF
TGTGCCAGCAGCCAAACAGGGAACTATGGCTACACCTTC
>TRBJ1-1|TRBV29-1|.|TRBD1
CSVWTGLTEAFF
TGCAGCGTCTGGACAGGGTTGACTGAAGCTTTCTTT
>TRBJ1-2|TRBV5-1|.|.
CASSLDWGFEESYTF
TGCGCCAGCAGCTTGGATTGGGGGTTTGAGGAAAGCTACACCTTC
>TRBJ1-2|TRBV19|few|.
CASSHSGADYGYTF
TGTGCCAGTAGCCATTCAGGGGCGGACTATGGCTACACCTTC
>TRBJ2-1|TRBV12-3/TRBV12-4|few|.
CASSLAGASPGNEQFF
TGTGCCAGCAGTTTAGCAGGGGCCTCGCCGGGCAATGAGCAGTTCTTC
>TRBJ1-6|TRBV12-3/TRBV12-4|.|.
CASTKTRGSPLHF
TGTGCCAGCACCAAAACTCGGGGCTCACCCCTCCACTTT
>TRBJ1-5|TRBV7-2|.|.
CASSLRGGNQPQHF
TGTGCCAGCAGCCTTCGGGGAGGCAATCAGCCCCAGCATTTT
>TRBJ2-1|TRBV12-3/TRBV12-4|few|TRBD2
CASSLSSGRINEQFF
TGTGCCAGCAGTTTATCTAGCGGGAGAATAAATGAGCAGTTCTTC
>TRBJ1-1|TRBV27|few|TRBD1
CASRWTGTNTEAFF
TGTGCCAGCAGATGGACAGGGACGAACACTGAAGCTTTCTTT
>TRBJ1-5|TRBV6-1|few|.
CASSGHSNQPQHF
TGTGCCAGCAGTGGTCATAGCAATCAGCCCCAGCATTTT
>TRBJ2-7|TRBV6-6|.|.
CASSWGDGEQYF
TGTGCCAGCAGTTGGGGCGACGGGGAGCAGTACTTC
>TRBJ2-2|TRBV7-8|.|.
CASSLFGHGTGELFF
TGTGCCAGCAGCTTATTTGGACACGGCACCGGGGAGCTGTTTTTT
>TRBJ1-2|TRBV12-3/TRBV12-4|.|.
CASSLRGMGGYTF
TGTGCCAGCAGTTTACGGGGGATGGGAGGCTACACCTTC
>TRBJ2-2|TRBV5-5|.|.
CASSLGRQGKNTGELFF
TGTGCCAGCAGCTTGGGGCGTCAGGGAAAGAACACCGGGGAGCTGTTTTTT
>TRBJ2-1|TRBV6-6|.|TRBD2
CASSDDHGGGYYNEQFF
TGTGCCAGCAGTGATGATCACGGGGGGGGCTACTACAATGAGCAGTTCTTC
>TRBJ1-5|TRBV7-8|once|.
CASSLGLDRLSNQPQHF
TGTGCCAGCAGCTTAGGGCTGGACAGACTAAGCAATCAGCCCCAGCATTTT
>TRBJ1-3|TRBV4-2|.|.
CASSQESGRNTIYF
TGTGCCAGCAGCCAAGAATCAGGGAGAAACACCATATATTTT
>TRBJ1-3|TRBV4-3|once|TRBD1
CASSSTGDYSGNTIYF
TGCGCCAGCAGCTCGACAGGGGACTACTCTGGAAACACCATATATTTT
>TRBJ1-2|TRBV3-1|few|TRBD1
CASSRRLGQGRFYGYTF
TGTGCCAGCAGCCGTCGATTAGGACAGGGACGCTTCTATGGCTACACCTTC
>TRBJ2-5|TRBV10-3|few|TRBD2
CATRLAATQETQYF
TGTGCCACCCGACTAGCGGCGACCCAAGAGACCCAGTACTTC
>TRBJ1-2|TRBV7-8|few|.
CASSRTRTDPNYGYTF
TGTGCCAGCAGCCGGACGAGGACAGATCCTAACTATGGCTACACCTTC
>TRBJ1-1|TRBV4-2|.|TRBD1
CASSQVETGMNTEAFF
TGTGCCAGCAGCCAAGTCGAGACAGGGATGAACACTGAAGCTTTCTTT
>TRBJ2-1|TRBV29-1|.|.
CSVEGRGLSYNEQFF
TGCAGCGTTGAAGGGCGGGGACTCTCCTACAATGAGCAGTTCTTC
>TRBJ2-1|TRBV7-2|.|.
CASSSGSAEQFF
TGTGCCAGCAGCTCTGGGAGCGCTGAGCAGTTCTTC
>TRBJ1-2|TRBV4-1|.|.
CASSQEQRGTMGYTF
TGCGCCAGCAGCCAAGAGCAGCGGGGAACGATGGGCTACACCTTC
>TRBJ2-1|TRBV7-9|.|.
CASSLRSGTGVFF
TGTGCCAGCAGCTTGCGTAGTGGGACTGGGGTGTTCTTC
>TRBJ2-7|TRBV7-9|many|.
CASSLTTVPYEQYF
TGTGCCAGCAGCCTAACGACAGTCCCCTACGAGCAGTACTTC
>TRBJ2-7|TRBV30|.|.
CAWSPTASYEQYF
TGTGCCTGGAGTCCGACGGCGTCCTACGAGCAGTACTTC
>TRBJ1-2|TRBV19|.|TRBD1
CASSIEYRGYGYTF
TGTGCCAGTAGTATAGAGTACAGGGGGTATGGCTACACCTTC
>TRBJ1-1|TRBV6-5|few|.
CASSYREAMNTEAFF
TGTGCCAGCAGTTACCGCGAAGCTATGAACACTGAAGCTTTCTTT
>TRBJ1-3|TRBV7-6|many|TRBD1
CASSSLQGPFSGNTIYF
TGTGCCAGCAGCTCACTACAGGGGCCTTTCTCTGGAAACACCATATATTTT
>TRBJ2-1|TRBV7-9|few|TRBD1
CASSLARQGSSYNEQFF
TGTGCCAGCAGCTTAGCGAGACAGGGGAGCTCCTACAATGAGCAGTTCTTC
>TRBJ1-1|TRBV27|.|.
CASSFLVQSNRRTEAFF
TGTGCCAGCAGTTTCTTAGTACAGTCGAATCGGAGGACTGAAGCTTTCTTT
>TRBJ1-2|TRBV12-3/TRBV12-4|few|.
CASSFVGVDYGYTF
TGTGCCAGCAGTTTCGTCGGGGTTGACTATGGCTACACCTTC
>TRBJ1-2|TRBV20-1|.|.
CSARRTGNYAYTF
TGCAGTGCTAGACGAACAGGGAACTATGCCTACACCTTC
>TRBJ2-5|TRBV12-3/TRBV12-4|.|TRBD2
CASRGLAVQETQYF
TGTGCCAGCAGGGGACTAGCGGTACAAGAGACCCAGTACTTC
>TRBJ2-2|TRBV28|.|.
CASKGGQTPYTGELFF
TGTGCCAGCAAAGGAGGACAGACCCCCTACACCGGGGAGCTGTTTTTT
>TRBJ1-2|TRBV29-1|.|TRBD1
CSVFTGDDGYTF
TGCAGCGTTTTCACAGGGGACGACGGCTACACCTTC
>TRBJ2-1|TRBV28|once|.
CASSYNEQFF
TGTGCCAGCAGTTACAATGAGCAGTTCTTC
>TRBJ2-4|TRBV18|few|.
CASSPSIAKNIQYF
TGTGCCAGCTCACCTTCAATAGCCAAAAACATTCAGTACTTC
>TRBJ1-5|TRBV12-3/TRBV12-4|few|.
CASSPGGAFNQPQHF
TGTGCCAGCAGCCCCGGAGGGGCCTTCAATCAGCCCCAGCATTTT
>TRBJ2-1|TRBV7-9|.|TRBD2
CASSWGLADYNEQFF
TGTGCCAGCAGCTGGGGACTAGCGGACTACAATGAGCAGTTCTTC
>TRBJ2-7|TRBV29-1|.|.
CSVALDPGLQLQYF
TGCAGCGTGGCCCTCGATCCGGGACTCCAGCTGCAGTACTTC
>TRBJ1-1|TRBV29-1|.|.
CTGNQGPRTEAFF
TGCACCGGTAACCAGGGCCCAAGGACTGAAGCTTTCTTT
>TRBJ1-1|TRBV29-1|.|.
CSVRQRVETEAFF
TGCAGCGTTCGTCAGAGGGTCGAGACTGAAGCTTTCTTT
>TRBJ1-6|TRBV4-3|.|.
CASSQEGYRRGNSPLHF
TGCGCCAGCAGCCAAGAAGGGTACCGAAGGGGAAATTCACCCCTCCACTTT
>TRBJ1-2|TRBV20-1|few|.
CSALGRNYGYTF
TGCAGTGCTTTGGGACGAAACTATGGCTACACCTTC
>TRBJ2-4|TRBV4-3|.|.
CASSQEVWSQNIQYF
TGCGCCAGCAGCCAAGAGGTTTGGAGTCAAAACATTCAGTACTTC
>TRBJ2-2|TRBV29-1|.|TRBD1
CSVDGDRNTGELFF
TGCAGCGTTGATGGGGACAGAAACACCGGGGAGCTGTTTTTT
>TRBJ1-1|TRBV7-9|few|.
CASSSSRITEAFF
TGTGCCAGCAGCTCCTCGCGGATCACTGAAGCTTTCTTT
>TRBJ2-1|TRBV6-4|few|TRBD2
CASSDRGGRAPMNEQFF
TGTGCCAGCAGTGACAGGGGCGGGAGGGCGCCTATGAATGAGCAGTTCTTC
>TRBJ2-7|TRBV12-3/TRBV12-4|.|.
CASTSGDYNYEQYF
TGTGCCAGCACGTCCGGCGACTACAACTACGAGCAGTACTTC
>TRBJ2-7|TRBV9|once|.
CASSVEGAYEQYF
TGTGCCAGCAGCGTAGAAGGCGCCTACGAGCAGTACTTC
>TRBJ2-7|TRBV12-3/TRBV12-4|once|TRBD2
CACARGLAGIYEQYF
TGTGCCTGCGCCCGCGGACTAGCAGGTATCTACGAGCAGTACTTC